This note documents a single T cell receptor (beta chain) sequence. This sample stems from a study of blood T cell repertoires in COVID-19. Study context: Acute and convalescent COVID-19 samples came from the United States, Italy and Spain.

The CDR3 runs to 13 residues. Per germline, CDR1 LGHDT and CDR2 YNNKEL (reference sequence). The V end lost 4 bases, the J end lost 8 bases, and 12 bases lay between the germline ends. Data came from immunoSEQ multiplex PCR; TCRdb stores just in-frame clones and leaves some out. This sample carries around 100,000 clones, around four fifths of them seen once, and the ten largest clones take approximately 29%. The sequenced sample consisted of peripheral blood. The TCR sequence derives from a man between 65 and 85 years old with active or convalescent COVID-19. The V gene is TRBV3-1 (or the pseudogene TRBV3-2), the J gene TRBJ1-5; D remains unclear. The CDR3 DNA follows: TGTGCCAGCAGCCCCCGGCCAGAGGAGCCCCAGCATTTT. Encoded protein: CASSPRPEEPQHF.